This entry lists 13 T cell receptor beta chains sequenced from one sample in a study of blood T cells in healthy people across ages. A sample-barcoded 5' primer and a J-beta primer mix were used in a second PCR of about 7 to 12 cycles. TCRdb passed the 5' RACE reads through MiXCR, listing each CDR3 protein once. The sample consists of more than 500,000 distinct CDR3 sequences, roughly 28% of them appearing once. Sequencing used blood. The receptors here all came from a woman aged 65 to 85 in good health.

A remark on this clonotype: The junction differs from germline at one of its ends, possibly a read error. The genes are TRBV12-3 or TRBV12-4 and TRBJ2-5; D call uncertain. This CDR3 has 12 residues. CDR3 amino acids: CAISLNQETQYF. The DNA for the CDR3 is TGTGCCATCTCACTAAACCAGGAGACCCAGTACTTC.

The gene calls are TRBV20-1 and TRBJ2-3; D possibly corresponds to TRBD1 (6 bases). This CDR3 comprises 13 residues. Germline V gene sequence: CDR1 DFQATT, CDR2 SNEGSKA (reference sequence). Trimming left V 6 bases short and J 4 bases short, with 14 bases between. Here the CDR3 reads CSAKITGPDTQYF. The CDR3 DNA sequence: TGCAGTGCCAAAATCACAGGGCCAGATACGCAGTATTTT.

This clonotype has a handful of counts. As DNA, the CDR3 is TGCGCCAGCACGTTACAGGGATCGGAAACCCAGTACTTC. This codes for CASTLQGSETQYF. The V and J genes are TRBV5-1 and TRBJ2-5, with TRBD1 as a possible D gene (6 bases). The CDR3 sequence is 13 residues long. Trimming left V 6 bases short and J 8 bases short, with 17 bases between. Germline CDR1 is SGHRS and CDR2 is YFSETQ. Using reference TRBV5-1 and TRBJ2-5 for the parts outside the CDR3, the full variable domain is KAGVTQTPRYLIKTRGQQVTLSCSPISGHRSVSWYQQTPGQGLQFLFEYFSETQRNKGNFPGRFSGRQFSNSRSEMNVSTLELGDSALYLCASTLQGSETQYFGPGTRLLVL.

A few counts support this clonotype. V is TRBV29-1 and J is TRBJ2-5, with D uncertain. Germline values: CDR1 SQVTM, CDR2 ANQGSEA. The germline V and J ends were trimmed by 4 bases and 1 base, with 7 bases remaining between them. There are 12 residues in the CDR3. This CDR3 is CSVGRAQETQYF. The CDR3, as DNA: TGCAGCGTTGGGCGCGCCCAAGAGACCCAGTACTTC.

This clonotype showed up just a few times. This sequence joins TRBV4-1 and TRBJ2-1; 9 bases line up with TRBD2. The CDR3 runs 18 residues. Trimming at V came to 0 bases and at J to 3 bases, leaving 9 bases not matched to a gene. Germline assignment: CDR1 MGHRA and CDR2 YSYEKL. The CDR3 coding sequence is TGCGCCAGCAGCCAAGATCTCCCAGCGGGGGGCCTCTACAATGAGCAGTTCTTC. Translation: CASSQDLPAGGLYNEQFF.

A few counts support this clonotype. The chain carries TRBV11-3 and TRBJ1-1; weak D call: TRBD1 (6 bases). This CDR3 is built from 16 residues. Germline values: CDR1 SGHNT, CDR2 YENEEA. The V gene lost 1 base and the J gene lost 5 bases, with 17 bases spanning the gap. The CDR3: CASSLAGGRGVTEAFF. In DNA form, the CDR3 reads TGTGCCAGCAGCTTAGCGGGGGGCCGAGGCGTAACTGAAGCTTTCTTT.

A few counts support this clonotype. The rearrangement uses TRBV7-2 and TRBJ2-1, with TRBD2 identical over 7 bases. Germline CDR1 SGHTA, CDR2 FQGNSA. The CDR3 length is 15 residues. Trimming cost V 5 bases and J 2 bases; bases outside gene matches: 6. Here the CDR3 reads CASSRTSETYNEQFF. Written as DNA, the CDR3 is TGTGCCAGCAGCCGAACTAGCGAGACCTACAATGAGCAGTTCTTC.

The gene calls are TRBV12-3 or TRBV12-4 and TRBJ2-1; D is ambiguous. This CDR3 region has 13 residues. Deletions cut 3 bases from V and 4 bases from J, with 7 bases between. The CDR3 loop is CASSFGYYNEQFF. CDR3 DNA sequence: TGTGCCAGCAGTTTTGGCTATTACAATGAGCAGTTCTTC.

This clonotype has only a few counts. The gene calls are TRBV20-1 and TRBJ1-6; 9 bases are shared with TRBD1. This CDR3 has 15 amino acids. The V and J ends lost 5 bases and 9 bases, in that order; junction bases with no gene match: 11. CDR1 is DFQATT and CDR2 is SNEGSKA in the germline V gene (reference sequence). The CDR3 loop reads CSAPVRGTGISPLHF. Here the CDR3 DNA reads TGCAGTGCTCCCGTGAGGGGGACAGGGATTTCACCCCTCCACTTT.

V usage is TRBV7-2 and J usage is TRBJ1-1; D remains ambiguous. The CDR3 is 14 residues long. Germline lookup yields CDR1 SGHTA and CDR2 FQGNSA. V was clipped by 0 bases and J by 8 bases, with 13 bases between them. Here the CDR3 reads CASSLATASVEAFF. In DNA form, the CDR3 reads TGTGCCAGCAGCTTAGCCACAGCATCTGTGGAAGCTTTCTTT.

This sequence joins TRBV19 and TRBJ2-3, with D perhaps matching TRBD1 (7 bases). Germline V gene sequence: CDR1 LNHDA, CDR2 SQIVND (reference sequence). The CDR3 is 14 amino acids. Trimming shortened V by 7 bases and J by 6 bases, and 17 bases separated the two germline ends. CDR3 nucleotide sequence: TGTGCCAGTAACCCGACAGGGAGGTCGGATACGCAGTATTTT. This gives the protein CASNPTGRSDTQYF.

The chain is built from TRBV12-3 or TRBV12-4 and TRBJ2-3, with 8 bases fitting TRBD1. The CDR3 has 15 residues. V shed 5 bases, J shed 1 base, and the junction held 5 bases outside the gene matches. The CDR3 sequence: CASSHLQGGTDTQYF. The CDR3 coding sequence is TGTGCCAGCAGTCACTTACAGGGGGGCACAGATACGCAGTATTTT.

J is TRBJ1-1 and V is TRBV6-6; D remains ambiguous. V lost 5 bases, J lost 1 base, and 5 bases lay in between. Germline V lookup: CDR1 MNHNY, CDR2 SVGAGI (reference sequence). The CDR3 extends over 12 amino acids. The CDR3 loop reads CASSPKNTEAFF. The CDR3 nucleotides are TGTGCCAGCAGTCCAAAGAACACTGAAGCTTTCTTT.